The rows below give T cell receptor beta chains drawn from one sample of a study of blood T cell repertoires in COVID-19. Clones were read by immunoSEQ multiplex PCR, and TCRdb kept only the in-frame ones, dropping some. The table records 250,000 to 350,000 clones, about 91% of them present only once. The specimen sequenced was peripheral blood. These receptors were collected from a woman in her sixties or seventies with acute or convalescent COVID-19. CDR3s include the opening cysteine and the closing phenylalanine or tryptophan. The D gene is left open where the match is weak. Not every row has a clone size; where given, it reads once, few, many or a size class.

j_gene: TRBJ1-1; d_gene: TRBD1; abundance: few; len: 15; v_gene: TRBV30; CDR3aa: CAWGRTGSRSTEAFF; CDR3nt: TGTGCCTGGGGCAGGACAGGGTCTAGATCCACTGAAGCTTTCTTT
j_gene: TRBJ1-2; d_gene: .; abundance: once; len: 15; v_gene: TRBV28; CDR3aa: CASSLRQESFYGYTF; CDR3nt: TGTGCCAGCAGCCTTCGACAGGAGTCGTTCTATGGCTACACCTTC
j_gene: TRBJ1-2; d_gene: .; abundance: .; len: 15; v_gene: TRBV5-4; CDR3aa: CASSLMGRVAYGYTF; CDR3nt: TGTGCCAGCAGCTTGATGGGGAGGGTGGCCTATGGCTACACCTTC
j_gene: TRBJ1-1; d_gene: .; abundance: .; len: 14; v_gene: TRBV7-9; CDR3aa: CASSLGSTGREAFF; CDR3nt: TGTGCCAGCAGCTTAGGTTCGACGGGTCGTGAAGCTTTCTTT
j_gene: TRBJ2-7; d_gene: TRBD1; abundance: once; len: 14; v_gene: TRBV18; CDR3aa: CASSPETGGYEQYF; CDR3nt: TGTGCCAGCTCACCCGAGACAGGGGGTTACGAGCAGTACTTC
j_gene: TRBJ2-3; d_gene: TRBD2; abundance: .; len: 15; v_gene: TRBV5-4; CDR3aa: CASSSGPGGTDTQYF; CDR3nt: TGTGCCAGCAGCTCGGGACCGGGAGGGACAGATACGCAGTATTTT
j_gene: TRBJ2-6; d_gene: .; abundance: .; len: 20; v_gene: TRBV21-1; CDR3aa: CASSKLGRDRVPSGANVLTF; CDR3nt: TGTGCCAGCAGCAAATTAGGCCGGGACAGGGTCCCCTCTGGGGCCAACGTCCTGACTTTC
j_gene: TRBJ2-1; d_gene: TRBD1; abundance: .; len: 13; v_gene: TRBV30; CDR3aa: CASHRQGGDEQFF; CDR3nt: TGTGCCTCACATAGACAGGGGGGCGATGAGCAGTTCTTC
j_gene: TRBJ2-2; d_gene: TRBD2; abundance: .; len: 18; v_gene: TRBV7-2; CDR3aa: CASSSTLAGGPFPGELFF; CDR3nt: TGTGCCAGCAGCTCCACACTAGCGGGAGGGCCATTTCCCGGGGAGCTGTTTTTT
j_gene: TRBJ1-6; d_gene: TRBD1; abundance: .; len: 15; v_gene: TRBV7-8; CDR3aa: CASRHARGPNSPLHF; CDR3nt: TGTGCCAGCAGACACGCCAGGGGGCCAAATTCACCCCTCCACTTT
j_gene: TRBJ1-5; d_gene: .; abundance: .; len: 16; v_gene: TRBV19; CDR3aa: CASTPVQGWSNQPQHF; CDR3nt: TGTGCCAGTACCCCAGTCCAGGGATGGAGCAATCAGCCCCAGCATTTT
j_gene: TRBJ2-5; d_gene: .; abundance: once; len: 17; v_gene: TRBV5-8; CDR3aa: CASSLYRGGGHQETQYF; CDR3nt: TGTGCCAGCAGCTTGTACCGGGGAGGGGGGCACCAAGAGACCCAGTACTTC
j_gene: TRBJ2-7; d_gene: TRBD2; abundance: .; len: 15; v_gene: TRBV7-2; CDR3aa: CASSVTSGDSYEQYF; CDR3nt: TGTGCCAGCAGCGTGACTAGCGGGGACTCCTACGAGCAGTACTTC
j_gene: TRBJ2-5; d_gene: .; abundance: .; len: 16; v_gene: TRBV21-1; CDR3aa: CASSKFFPGQQETQYF; CDR3nt: TGTGCCAGCAGCAAATTCTTCCCGGGACAGCAAGAGACCCAGTACTTC
j_gene: TRBJ2-7; d_gene: TRBD1; abundance: .; len: 14; v_gene: TRBV29-1; CDR3aa: CSVGTGTGWDEQYF; CDR3nt: TGCAGCGTGGGGACCGGGACAGGGTGGGACGAGCAGTACTTC
j_gene: TRBJ2-5; d_gene: .; abundance: .; len: 12; v_gene: TRBV2; CDR3aa: CAVRGNQETQYF; CDR3nt: TGTGCCGTCCGGGGGAACCAAGAGACCCAGTACTTC